The 30 T cell receptor beta chains listed next were all sequenced from one sample in a study of blood T cell repertoires in COVID-19. Sequencing was performed with immunoSEQ multiplex PCR; in TCRdb, only in-frame clones are kept and a portion is missing. The sample shows 300,000 to 400,000 clones, around 83% of them seen only once. The sample consisted of peripheral blood. These receptors all stem from a man aged 25 to 45 with active or convalescent COVID-19.

V is TRBV5-5 and J is TRBJ2-1; 14 positions match TRBD2. This CDR3 has 19 amino acids. Germline loops: CDR1 SGHKS, CDR2 YYEKEE (reference sequence). Trimming took 2 bases from V and 0 from J; bases not matched to a gene: 7. The CDR3 nucleotides read TGTGCCAGCAGCTTTACGGGACTAGCGGGAGTAGTCTCCTACAATGAGCAGTTCTTC. Translated, it gives CASSFTGLAGVVSYNEQFF.

V is TRBV12-3 or TRBV12-4 and J is TRBJ1-4, with D perhaps matching TRBD1 (5 bases). The V end was cut by 4 bases, the J end by 8 bases, with 11 bases between. The CDR3 totals 13 residues. This CDR3 reads CASSSQGGEKLFF. CDR3 coding DNA: TGTGCCAGCAGTTCCCAGGGAGGGGAAAAACTGTTTTTT.

The chain uses TRBV12-3 or TRBV12-4 and TRBJ2-1; D is ambiguous. This CDR3 region has 11 residues. V dropped 5 bases and J dropped 4 bases, with 3 bases sitting between them. CDR3 nucleotides: TGTGCCAGCAGTACTTACAATGAGCAGTTCTTC. As protein: CASSTYNEQFF.

The rearrangement links TRBV19 to TRBJ1-2; D call uncertain. The V and J ends lost 3 bases and 5 bases respectively, with 13 bases between them. Germline V gene sequence: CDR1 LNHDA, CDR2 SQIVND (reference sequence). This CDR3 is built from 14 residues. CDR3 nucleotides: TGTGCCAGTAGTATTTGGACGGAGGGTTATGGCTACACCTTC. Translation gives CASSIWTEGYGYTF.

The chain recombines TRBV5-1 with TRBJ2-7, with TRBD1 matching 7 bases. The CDR3 is 14 amino acids. Germline CDR1 and CDR2: SGHRS and YFSETQ. With 4 bases clipped from V and 6 bases from J, the junction kept 10 bases outside the gene matches. CDR3 sequence reads: CASSGGQFVGEQYF. In DNA, the CDR3 is TGCGCCAGCAGCGGGGGACAGTTTGTGGGCGAGCAGTACTTC.

V gene TRBV7-3 combines with J gene TRBJ2-1, with 9 bases aligning to TRBD1. Germline CDR1 reads SGHTA; CDR2 reads FQGTGA. The CDR3 runs to 15 residues. The V segment lost 0 bases and the J segment 3 bases; nucleotides outside the gene matches: 0. CDR3 coding DNA: TGTGCCAGCAGCTTAACGGACAGGGGCTACAATGAGCAGTTCTTC. It translates to CASSLTDRGYNEQFF.

This clone showed up just a few times. This sequence joins TRBV29-1 and TRBJ1-4, with TRBD1 matching over 8 bases. This CDR3 is built from 15 residues. V shed 0 bases, J shed 7 bases, and the junction held 7 bases outside the gene matches. The V gene's germline CDR1 is SQVTM and CDR2 ANQGSEA. The CDR3 spells CSVEDPTGVGEKLFF. The CDR3 DNA sequence: TGCAGCGTTGAAGATCCGACAGGGGTAGGTGAAAAACTGTTTTTT.

The rearrangement links TRBV5-4 to TRBJ2-1; TRBD1 aligns across 7 bases. CDR1 is SGHNT and CDR2 is YYREEE in the germline V gene (reference sequence). This CDR3 region has 14 residues. The trim removed 9 bases at V and 2 bases at J, leaving 8 bases unmatched. This CDR3 reads CAITDRETYNEQFF. The CDR3 nucleotides read TGTGCCATTACCGACAGGGAAACCTACAATGAGCAGTTCTTC.

V gene TRBV19 combines with J gene TRBJ2-3, with 10 positions matching TRBD2. The CDR3 has 17 amino acids. Germline assignment: CDR1 LNHDA and CDR2 SQIVND (reference sequence). Trimming at V came to 6 bases and at J to 0 bases, leaving 9 bases not matched to a gene. The DNA of the CDR3 is TGTGCCAGTAGGAGGACTAGCGGCTCCTCTAGCACAGATACGCAGTATTTT. This encodes CASRRTSGSSSTDTQYF.

V gene TRBV4-3 combines with J gene TRBJ2-3; 13 bases are a match to TRBD2. V lost 4 bases, J lost 6 bases, and 7 bases stayed unmatched. There are 16 residues in the CDR3. Germline V gives CDR1 LGHNA, CDR2 YSLEER. This chain's CDR3 is CASSPGLAGEWDTQYF. The CDR3 coding sequence is TGCGCCAGCAGCCCAGGACTAGCGGGAGAATGGGATACGCAGTATTTT.

This clone has just one count. The V call is TRBV19, the J call TRBJ2-3; 8 nucleotides agree with TRBD2. CDR1 LNHDA and CDR2 SQIVND come from the germline V gene (reference sequence). The CDR3 is 14 amino acids. J gave up 3 bases and V 4 bases, and 3 bases lay outside the gene matches. The CDR3 reads CASSNRGGTDTQYF. The CDR3 DNA reads TGTGCCAGTAGTAACCGGGGGGGGACAGATACGCAGTATTTT. Variable domain in full (rest from reference TRBV19 and TRBJ2-3): DGGITQSPKYLFRKEGQNVTLSCEQNLNHDAMYWYRQDPGQGLRLIYYSQIVNDFQKGDIAEGYSVSREKKESFPLTVTSAQKNPTAFYLCASSNRGGTDTQYFGPGTRLTVL.

V usage is TRBV7-2 and J usage is TRBJ1-4; TRBD1 aligns across 7 bases. V trimming: 2 bases; J trimming: 2 bases; junction bases outside the gene matches: 11. The CDR3 has 18 residues. Germline V lookup: CDR1 SGHTA, CDR2 FQGNSA. The chain's CDR3 is CASSLNLQGRLTNEKLFF. The CDR3 DNA follows: TGTGCCAGCAGCTTAAACTTACAGGGGCGGCTGACTAATGAAAAACTGTTTTTT.

The chain recombines TRBV28 with TRBJ1-4; D is ambiguous. The CDR3 totals 15 residues. Trimming took off 3 bases at V and 0 bases at J, with 8 bases between the two ends. The germline V gene has CDR1 MDHEN and CDR2 SYDVKM. CDR3 loop: CASSLQAATNEKLFF. The DNA for the CDR3 is TGTGCCAGCAGTTTGCAGGCTGCAACTAATGAAAAACTGTTTTTT.

The chain employs TRBV10-3 and TRBJ2-5; D unresolved. This CDR3 spans 15 amino acids. Germline CDR1 reads ENHRY; CDR2 reads SYGVKD. Trimming removed 0 bases from V and 1 base from J, with 9 bases in between. This chain's CDR3 is CAISESPQTQETQYF. CDR3 DNA: TGTGCCATCAGTGAGTCCCCACAGACCCAAGAGACCCAGTACTTC.

CDR3 loop: CASSPRQGIPMGYTF. CDR3 DNA: TGCGCCAGCAGCCCCCGACAGGGTATTCCTATGGGCTACACCTTC. The chain links TRBV4-3 to TRBJ1-2, with 7 bases aligning to TRBD1. The CDR3 is 15 residues long. Unmatched junction bases numbered 13, after V lost 4 bases and J lost 8 bases. Germline loops: CDR1 LGHNA, CDR2 YSLEER.

The CDR3 region has the DNA TGTGCCAGCAGCTTGTCCCTCCAAGAGACCCAGTACTTC. This encodes CASSLSLQETQYF. The V call is TRBV5-4, the J call TRBJ2-5; unclear D gene. V was pared by 1 base and J by 1 base, with 5 bases between. This CDR3 comprises 13 residues. Germline V CDR1 and CDR2: SGHNT, YYREEE (reference sequence). The full variable domain, completed using reference TRBV5-4 and TRBJ2-5, is ETGVTQSPTHLIKTRGQQVTLRCSSQSGHNTVSWYQQALGQGPQFIFQYYREEENGRGNFPPRFSGLQFPNYSSELNVNALELDDSALYLCASSLSLQETQYFGPGTRLLVL.

The chain combines TRBV6-1 with TRBJ2-5, with 9 bases lining up with TRBD2. Germline assignment: CDR1 MNHNS and CDR2 SASEGT. The CDR3 is 19 residues long. The junction had 13 bases not matched to a gene; V was cut back by 0 bases and J by 2 bases. The CDR3 region is CASSEAFGSSSGKQETQYF. For the CDR3, the DNA is TGTGCCAGCAGTGAAGCTTTCGGTTCGTCTAGCGGGAAACAAGAGACCCAGTACTTC.

This clone showed up just once. The chain is built from TRBV7-3 and TRBJ2-1; 7 bases match TRBD2. The CDR3 length is 16 residues. Germline V gene data show CDR1 as SGHTA and CDR2 as FQGTGA. J gave up 3 bases and V 5 bases, and 10 bases lay outside the gene matches. CDR3 nucleotide sequence: TGTGCCAGCAGCGCCTCCTTTGCGGGGGACTACAATGAGCAGTTCTTC. It encodes CASSASFAGDYNEQFF.

The chain carries TRBV28 and TRBJ2-7; maybe TRBD2 (6 bases). The CDR3 length is 15 residues. Trimming removed 3 bases from V and 4 bases from J, with 16 bases in between. The germline V gene has CDR1 MDHEN and CDR2 SYDVKM. The CDR3 sequence: CASSLGPRGAYEQYF. CDR3 DNA sequence: TGTGCCAGCAGTTTGGGGCCTCGCGGGGCGTACGAGCAGTACTTC.

Regarding this clone: The identical CDR3 is also encoded by other nucleotide sequences in the sample. The chain joins TRBV11-2 to TRBJ2-3; D is perhaps TRBD2 (5 bases). Per germline, CDR1 SGHAT and CDR2 FQNNGV. V was clipped by 2 bases and J by 0 bases, with 6 bases between them. This CDR3 region has 14 residues. CDR3 sequence (DNA): TGTGCCAGCAGCTTAAGAGGGAGCACAGATACGCAGTATTTT. Its protein product is CASSLRGSTDTQYF. Complete variable domain (other parts from reference TRBV11-2 and TRBJ2-3): EAGVAQSPRYKIIEKRQSVAFWCNPISGHATLYWYQQILGQGPKLLIQFQNNGVVDDSQLPKDRFSAERLKGVDSTLKIQPAKLEDSAVYLCASSLRGSTDTQYFGPGTRLTVL.

The rearrangement uses TRBV5-6 and TRBJ2-4; 8 positions match TRBD1. Germline-derived CDR1 and CDR2 are SGHDT and YYEEEE. V was clipped by 5 bases and J by 3 bases; unmatched bases: 4. The CDR3 runs to 14 residues. CDR3 protein: CASRTTGDKNIQYF. The DNA for the CDR3 is TGTGCCAGCAGAACGACAGGGGACAAAAACATTCAGTACTTC. Full variable domain (outside the CDR3, taken from reference TRBV5-6 and TRBJ2-4): DAGVTQSPTHLIKTRGQQVTLRCSPKSGHDTVSWYQQALGQGPQFIFQYYEEEERQRGNFPDRFSGHQFPNYSSELNVNALLLGDSALYLCASRTTGDKNIQYFGAGTRLSVL.

The CDR3 DNA reads as TGTGCCAGCAGCCTCAACAGGGCACCCCGTGACACCATATATTTT. Encoded protein: CASSLNRAPRDTIYF. This chain joins TRBV7-9 and TRBJ1-3; tentative D call: TRBD1 (6 bases). Germline CDR1 is SEHNR and CDR2 is FQNEAQ (reference sequence). V was trimmed by 5 bases and J by 8 bases, leaving 19 bases between them. This CDR3 spans 15 amino acids.

The CDR3 DNA sequence: TGTGCCAGCTCATCGTTGGACAGGTCTGGAAACACCATATATTTT. This gives the protein CASSSLDRSGNTIYF. The chain employs TRBV18 and TRBJ1-3; 7 bases match TRBD1. CDR1 is KGHSH, CDR2 LQKENI, per germline. V was clipped by 5 bases and J by 1 base; unmatched bases: 5. There are 15 residues in the CDR3. Full variable domain (rest looked up from reference TRBV18 and TRBJ1-3): NAGVMQNPRHLVRRRGQEARLRCSPMKGHSHVYWYRQLPEEGLKFMVYLQKENIIDESGMPKERFSAEFPKEGPSILRIQQVVRGDSAAYFCASSSLDRSGNTIYFGEGSWLTVV.

The V gene is TRBV24-1, the J gene TRBJ2-3, with TRBD2 matching 10 bases. With V trimmed by 1 base and J by 1 base, 4 bases remained unmatched. This CDR3 region has 17 residues. CDR1 is KGHDR and CDR2 is SFDVKD in the germline V gene. The DNA for the CDR3 is TGTGCCACCAGTGATTTCTCGCTAGCGGGAGGCACAGATACGCAGTATTTT. Translation gives CATSDFSLAGGTDTQYF.

CDR3 DNA sequence: TGTGCCAGTAGTATATTGCGGGGGGGCTACACAGATACGCAGTATTTT. It specifies CASSILRGGYTDTQYF. The rearrangement joins TRBV19 to TRBJ2-3, with 9 bases matching TRBD2. Germline V gives CDR1 LNHDA, CDR2 SQIVND (reference sequence). Trimming at V came to 2 bases and at J to 2 bases, leaving 5 bases not matched to a gene. This CDR3 has 16 residues.

The chain employs TRBV19 and TRBJ1-3; no clear D. This CDR3 is 14 amino acids long. Germline V CDR1 and CDR2: LNHDA, SQIVND (reference sequence). V gave up 3 bases and J gave up 7 bases, with 13 bases separating them. CDR3 coding DNA: TGTGCCAGTAGTATTAAAGGAGCCTGGAACACCATATATTTT. It encodes CASSIKGAWNTIYF.

DNA of the CDR3: TGTGCCAGTAGTATAGAGAGGGCCCGAACTAACTATGGCTACACCTTC. Translation gives CASSIERARTNYGYTF. V usage is TRBV19 and J usage is TRBJ1-2; no reliable D call. This CDR3 is 16 amino acids long. V was shortened by 0 bases and J by 0 bases, with 11 bases between the two germline ends. Germline V CDR1 and CDR2: LNHDA, SQIVND (reference sequence).

The V call is TRBV10-2, the J call TRBJ2-7, with D perhaps TRBD1 (6 bases). Germline V CDR1 and CDR2: WSHSY, SAAADI. Trimming pared 4 bases from V and 5 bases from J, leaving 15 bases between. This CDR3 has 14 residues. CDR3 bases: TGCGCCAGCAGTGGGTCGATACAGGGAGACGAGCAGTACTTC. Its protein product is CASSGSIQGDEQYF.

The chain employs TRBV7-8 and TRBJ1-1; TRBD1 matches at 8 bases. Per the germline V gene, CDR1 is SGHVS and CDR2 is FQNEAQ. The CDR3 covers 14 residues. The trim removed 5 bases at V and 2 bases at J, leaving 4 bases unmatched. CDR3 protein: CASSVGQGNTEAFF. In DNA, the CDR3 is TGTGCCAGCAGCGTAGGACAGGGCAACACTGAAGCTTTCTTT. The full variable domain, in which reference TRBV7-8 and TRBJ1-1 provide the parts outside the CDR3, is GAGVSQSPRYKVAKRGQDVALRCDPISGHVSLFWYQQALGQGPEFLTYFQNEAQLDKSGLPSDRFFAERPEGSVSTLKIQRTQQEDSAVYLCASSVGQGNTEAFFGQGTRLTVV.

DNA for the CDR3: TGTGCCACCAGCAGAGCTGGGACAGGGTCTGGCTACACCTTC. Translation: CATSRAGTGSGYTF. The rearrangement links TRBV15 to TRBJ1-2, with 9 bases fitting TRBD1. Germline loops: CDR1 LNHNV, CDR2 YYDKDF (reference sequence). The V and J ends lost 1 base and 7 bases, in that order; junction bases with no gene match: 4. The CDR3 has 14 residues.